A selection of T cell receptor beta chains follows, all from one sample in a study of blood T cell repertoires in COVID-19. Method: immunoSEQ multiplex PCR; TCRdb's copy keeps in-frame clones and lacks some. The sample carries fewer than 250,000 clones, 88% recorded once. The material sequenced was peripheral blood. The receptors derive from a man aged 65-85 years with acute or convalescent COVID-19. CDR3s include the opening cysteine and the closing phenylalanine or tryptophan. A D gene is named only where the DNA matches it firmly. Rows give clone size only sometimes, using once, few, many, or a class for an expanded clone.

-	TRBV15	-	TRBJ2-6	TGTGCCACCAGCAGAGATAAATCGGGGAATTCTGGGGCCAACGTCCTGACTTTC	CATSRDKSGNSGANVLTF
-	TRBV2	-	TRBJ2-1	TGTGCCACCGCAGCGGTCCGGTCCTTCAATGAGCAGTTCTTC	CATAAVRSFNEQFF
-	TRBV29-1	-	TRBJ1-1	TGCAGCGTTGAAAGACAGACAAACACTGAAGCTTTCTTT	CSVERQTNTEAFF
-	TRBV10-3	-	TRBJ1-1	TGTGCCATCAGTGACCATGATCGGAGCACTGAAGCTTTCTTT	CAISDHDRSTEAFF
-	TRBV19	TRBD1	TRBJ2-2	TGTGCCAGTAGTGCCCCGGGACAGAGTAACGGGGAGCTGTTTTTT	CASSAPGQSNGELFF
-	TRBV28	-	TRBJ1-5	TGTGCCAGCAGTTTGGCGACAGTCTATAGCAATCAGCCCCAGCATTTT	CASSLATVYSNQPQHF
-	TRBV6-1	TRBD1	TRBJ2-7	TGTGCCAGCAGTGAACCGGGACAGGGGACCTACGAGCAGTACTTC	CASSEPGQGTYEQYF
-	TRBV7-2	TRBD1	TRBJ2-5	TGTGCCAGCAGTCCCAGGGGGTCGTACCCGGAGACCCAGTACTTC	CASSPRGSYPETQYF
-	TRBV7-9	TRBD1	TRBJ2-5	TGTGCCAGCAGCCCCCTCAGGGGGTATCAAGAGACCCAGTACTTC	CASSPLRGYQETQYF
-	TRBV5-1	TRBD1	TRBJ1-2	TGCGCCAGCAGCTTGGGGACAGGGGGAGACTATGGCTACACCTTC	CASSLGTGGDYGYTF
-	TRBV29-1	-	TRBJ2-7	TGCAGCGTTGAAGGTGGACTAGGGACACAGTACGAGCAGTACTTC	CSVEGGLGTQYEQYF
-	TRBV28	TRBD1	TRBJ1-4	TGTGCCAGCAGTTTTCAGGGGGTATTTGAAAAACTGTTTTTT	CASSFQGVFEKLFF
-	TRBV6-5	-	TRBJ1-5	TGTGCCAGCAGCCGGCGGGAGGGCAATCAGCCCCAGCATTTT	CASSRREGNQPQHF
-	TRBV5-6	TRBD1	TRBJ2-1	TGTGCCAGCAGCTCGGGACAGAGCTCCTACAATGAGCAGTTCTTC	CASSSGQSSYNEQFF
-	TRBV27	TRBD1	TRBJ1-2	TGTGCCAGCAGTGGGGGTAGGGGGCCGGATGGCTACACCTTC	CASSGGRGPDGYTF
-	TRBV5-4	TRBD2	TRBJ2-5	TGTGCCAGCAGCCCGTCTGGCGGGAGGTACCAAGAGACCCAGTACTTC	CASSPSGGRYQETQYF
-	TRBV28	-	TRBJ2-1	TGTGCCAGCAGTTCCGGAGGACTCTCCTACAATGAGCAGTTCTTC	CASSSGGLSYNEQFF
-	TRBV9	TRBD2	TRBJ2-7	TGTGCCAGCAGCCCGAGGACTAGCGGATTCTCCTACGAGCAGTACTTC	CASSPRTSGFSYEQYF
-	TRBV27	-	TRBJ1-2	TGTGCCAGCAGCCCGGCAGATGAGGGCTATGGCTACACCTTC	CASSPADEGYGYTF
-	TRBV6-5	TRBD1	TRBJ1-3	TGTGCCAGCAGTTACGAACAGGGGCGAAACACCATATATTTT	CASSYEQGRNTIYF
-	TRBV7-3	-	TRBJ2-1	TGTGCCAGCAGCTTAGGACTAAGTGGTTACAATGAGCAGTTCTTC	CASSLGLSGYNEQFF
-	TRBV6-5	-	TRBJ2-7	TGTGCCAGCAGAAAGCACTACGAGCAGTACTTC	CASRKHYEQYF
-	TRBV5-4	-	TRBJ2-1	TGTGCCAGCAGCCCGGGTGGCTACAATGAGCAGTTCTTC	CASSPGGYNEQFF
-	TRBV27	TRBD1	TRBJ1-5	TGTGCCAGCAGTCCATGGGACAGATCAAATCAGCCCCAGCATTTT	CASSPWDRSNQPQHF
-	TRBV12-5	TRBD1	TRBJ2-3	TGTGCTAGTGGTTTGGGCCAGGGGGCCACAGATACGCAGTATTTT	CASGLGQGATDTQYF
once	TRBV3-1/TRBV3-2	-	TRBJ1-6	TGTGCCAGCAGCCAAGAGTATGATTCACCCCTCCACTTT	CASSQEYDSPLHF
-	TRBV30	-	TRBJ2-1	TGTGCCTGGGAACAGAGTCATGAGCAGTTCTTC	CAWEQSHEQFF
-	TRBV6-6	TRBD1	TRBJ1-5	TGTGCCAGCAGTTACGGGGTCAGGGGGCCTCAGCCCCAGCATTTT	CASSYGVRGPQPQHF
-	TRBV5-4	TRBD1	TRBJ1-1	TGTGCCAGCAGCCGTGGACAGGGGGTTGAAGCTTTCTTT	CASSRGQGVEAFF
-	TRBV5-1	TRBD1	TRBJ2-7	TGCGCCAGCAGCTTGGGACAGGGGCACGAGCAGTACTTC	CASSLGQGHEQYF
-	TRBV2	-	TRBJ1-1	TGTGCCAGCAGTGCCCAGAGGACAGCGAACACTGAAGCTTTCTTT	CASSAQRTANTEAFF
-	TRBV30	-	TRBJ2-7	TGTGCCTGGAGTGTACTCGGCAGGGCCTTCTCCTACGAGCAGTACTTC	CAWSVLGRAFSYEQYF
once	TRBV7-9	-	TRBJ1-1	TGTGCCAGCAGCCCAGACCGGGTGAACACTGAAGCTTTCTTT	CASSPDRVNTEAFF
once	TRBV7-2	-	TRBJ2-7	TGTGCCAGCAGCTTTCTCCAGCGCGAGCAGTACTTC	CASSFLQREQYF
once	TRBV9	TRBD1	TRBJ2-3	TGTGCCAGCAGCCGACAGGGGTTTAACACAGATACGCAGTATTTT	CASSRQGFNTDTQYF
-	TRBV7-2	TRBD2	TRBJ2-1	TGTGCCAGCAGCCCTACGGGACTAGGGGCCCTTTGGGAGCAGTTCTTC	CASSPTGLGALWEQFF
-	TRBV4-1	TRBD1	TRBJ2-3	TGCGCCAGCAGCCAAGATTGGACAGGAACAGATACGCAGTATTTT	CASSQDWTGTDTQYF
once	TRBV6-5	-	TRBJ2-1	TGTGCCAGCAGCCAAACAGGGTTTCGATACAATGAGCAGTTCTTC	CASSQTGFRYNEQFF
-	TRBV28	-	TRBJ2-1	TGTGCCAGCAGTACCCGGGACTCGAGCTCCTACAATGAGCAGTTCTTC	CASSTRDSSSYNEQFF
-	TRBV15	-	TRBJ1-5	TGTGCCACCAGCAGAGATATTAGTGGCAATCAGCCCCAGCATTTT	CATSRDISGNQPQHF
-	TRBV3-1/TRBV3-2	-	TRBJ2-1	TGTGCCAGCAGCCAAAATACAGGGTCCAATGAGCAGTTCTTC	CASSQNTGSNEQFF
-	TRBV6-2/TRBV6-3	TRBD2	TRBJ2-5	TGTGCCAGCAGTTACTCACCCCTAGCGGGAGGCTCCCGGGAGACCCAGTACTTC	CASSYSPLAGGSRETQYF
-	TRBV5-4	-	TRBJ2-3	TGTGCCAGCAGCTTGACTTTGACAGCCCGACCAGATACGCAGTATTTT	CASSLTLTARPDTQYF
-	TRBV18	-	TRBJ1-5	TGTGCCAGCTCACCCGGAGACAGGATGAGCAATCAGCCCCAGCATTTT	CASSPGDRMSNQPQHF
-	TRBV7-2	-	TRBJ1-4	TGTGCCAGCAGCCTAGCTCAGGGTAACGGTGAAAAACTGTTTTTT	CASSLAQGNGEKLFF
-	TRBV6-5	-	TRBJ2-7	TGTGCCAGCAGAATGACAGCCGGAACGTACGAGCAGTACTTC	CASRMTAGTYEQYF
once	TRBV29-1	TRBD1	TRBJ1-1	TGCAGCGTGCAGGGACAGGGGGACACTGAAGCTTTCTTT	CSVQGQGDTEAFF
-	TRBV28	-	TRBJ1-4	TGTGCCAGCAGTCCACAGAGGGCCGGGGGGAAACTGTTTTTT	CASSPQRAGGKLFF
-	TRBV6-4	-	TRBJ1-5	TGTGCCAGCAGTGACAACGAGGGTAGCCAGCCCCAGCATTTT	CASSDNEGSQPQHF
few	TRBV29-1	TRBD1	TRBJ1-2	TGCAGCGTTGAAACCCCGGGACAGTCACTCTATGGCTACACCTTC	CSVETPGQSLYGYTF
-	TRBV6-5	TRBD1	TRBJ1-2	TGTGCCAGCGGATTGGACAGGTCAATCTATGGCTACACCTTC	CASGLDRSIYGYTF
-	TRBV6-5	TRBD1	TRBJ1-3	TGTGCCAGCAGTTTAACCGGGACAGGGAATGGAAACACCATATATTTT	CASSLTGTGNGNTIYF
-	TRBV29-1	-	TRBJ1-3	TGCAGCGTTGACGGAGGCTCTGGAAACACCATATATTTT	CSVDGGSGNTIYF
-	TRBV6-1	TRBD1	TRBJ2-7	TGTGCCAGCAGTGAGGACAGGGTTGGTTACGAGCAGTACTTC	CASSEDRVGYEQYF
-	TRBV19	TRBD1	TRBJ2-2	TGTGCCAGTAGTACCGGGACAGAAAACACCGGGGAGCTGTTTTTT	CASSTGTENTGELFF
-	TRBV5-1	-	TRBJ2-6	TGCGCCAGCAGCTTGGACCTCTCAGAGGCTAGGGCCAACGTCCTGACTTTC	CASSLDLSEARANVLTF
-	TRBV18	-	TRBJ2-1	TGTGCCAGCTCAGACAATCCGATCTACAATGAGCAGTTCTTC	CASSDNPIYNEQFF
-	TRBV6-5	TRBD2	TRBJ2-7	TGTGCCAGCAGTTACTCCGGGACTAGCGGGAGCTACGAGCAGTACTTC	CASSYSGTSGSYEQYF
few	TRBV7-8	-	TRBJ2-1	TGTGCCAGCAGCCCCCCACTATTCTACAATGAGCAGTTCTTC	CASSPPLFYNEQFF